A single sample is the source of the 31 T cell receptor beta chains below, sequenced in a study of T cell responses to AZD1222 COVID-19 vaccine. Clones were read by immunoSEQ multiplex PCR, and TCRdb kept only the in-frame ones, dropping some. The sample yields about 97,000 clones, around 89% seen once. Source: peripheral blood, taken on day 0 of AZD1222 vaccination. These receptors came from an adult in good health.

This rearrangement joins TRBV5-1 to TRBJ1-6, with 9 bases lining up with TRBD1. CDR1 is SGHRS and CDR2 is YFSETQ in the germline V gene. V shed 4 bases, J shed 10 bases, and the junction held 6 bases outside the gene matches. This CDR3 spans 14 amino acids. The CDR3 region has the DNA TGCGCCAGCAGCCTTAGACAGGGGGAGTCACCCCTCCACTTT. Its protein product is CASSLRQGESPLHF.

This clone is a singleton in its sample. The chain joins TRBV10-3 to TRBJ2-1; 11 positions match TRBD2. The CDR3 totals 16 residues. CDR1 is ENHRY and CDR2 is SYGVKD in the germline V gene. V lost 4 bases to trimming and J lost 3 bases; unmatched junction nucleotides: 5. CDR3 DNA: TGTGCCATCAGTGCATCGACTAGCGGGGACTACAATGAGCAGTTCTTC. Translated: CAISASTSGDYNEQFF.

This sequence joins TRBV20-1 and TRBJ1-3, with D unclear. CDR1 and CDR2 (germline): DFQATT, SNEGSKA (reference sequence). The CDR3 sequence is 13 residues long. V dropped 3 bases and J dropped 1 base, with 7 bases sitting between them. Written as DNA, the CDR3 is TGCAGTGCTAGTCGGCAATCTGGAAACACCATATATTTT. Residues: CSASRQSGNTIYF.

Ten or more counts support this clone. The V and J genes are TRBV5-5 and TRBJ1-5; 7 nucleotides line up with TRBD1. The length of the CDR3 is 16 residues. Germline V CDR1 and CDR2: SGHKS, YYEKEE (reference sequence). Trimming took 4 bases from V and 3 from J; bases not matched to a gene: 10. As DNA, the CDR3 is TGTGCCAGCAGCCCAGCCAGGGGGACCTACAATCAGCCCCAGCATTTT. It translates to CASSPARGTYNQPQHF.

The rearrangement uses TRBV6-2 or TRBV6-3 and TRBJ2-5; D remains ambiguous. This CDR3 contains 12 residues. The germline V and J ends were trimmed by 2 bases and 1 base, with 2 bases remaining between them. Per germline, CDR1 MNHEY and CDR2 SVGEGT. This CDR3 reads CASSYGQETQYF. As DNA, the CDR3 is TGTGCCAGCAGTTACGGCCAAGAGACCCAGTACTTC.

V is TRBV24-1 and J is TRBJ2-3; perhaps TRBD2 as D (6 bases). This CDR3 comprises 16 residues. V gave up 4 bases and J gave up 1 base, with 14 bases separating them. Germline assignment: CDR1 KGHDR and CDR2 SFDVKD. CDR3 in DNA: TGTGCCACCAGTGACCGTTCGGGGGAGGGCACAGATACGCAGTATTTT. Translated: CATSDRSGEGTDTQYF.

The V call is TRBV5-5, the J call TRBJ2-3; tentatively, D is TRBD2 (6 bases). Trimming cost V 1 base and J 4 bases, with 19 bases left between them. Germline CDR1 SGHKS, CDR2 YYEKEE (reference sequence). The CDR3 totals 17 residues. CDR3: CASSLRGGGASADTQYF. In DNA, the CDR3 is TGTGCCAGCAGCTTGAGGGGTGGCGGGGCCAGCGCAGATACGCAGTATTTT.

This clone was detected only once. The rearrangement links TRBV9 to TRBJ2-1; D is undetermined. The CDR3 has 16 amino acids. CDR1 and CDR2 from the germline V gene are SGDLS and YYNGEE. Trimming took 3 bases from V and 1 from J, leaving 14 bases between them. In DNA, the CDR3 is TGTGCCAGCAGCGCCCGGCCGGGTAGGTCCTACAATGAGCAGTTCTTC. Translation: CASSARPGRSYNEQFF. The variable domain in full, with the rest retrieved from reference TRBV9 and TRBJ2-1, is DSGVTQTPKHLITATGQRVTLRCSPRSGDLSVYWYQQSLDQGLQFLIQYYNGEERAKGNILERFSAQQFPDLHSELNLSSLELGDSALYFCASSARPGRSYNEQFFGPGTRLTVL.

The chain has TRBV5-6 and TRBJ1-2, with 10 bases lining up with TRBD1. The CDR3 extends over 15 amino acids. The V and J ends lost 4 bases and 4 bases, in that order; junction bases with no gene match: 7. The germline CDR1 and CDR2 sequences are SGHDT and YYEEEE. CDR3 amino acids: CASSPTRTGGYGYTF. The CDR3 DNA is TGTGCCAGCAGCCCCACTAGGACAGGGGGCTATGGCTACACCTTC.

The chain combines TRBV7-7 with TRBJ2-1, with 10 bases lining up with TRBD1. The CDR3 is made up of 15 amino acids. V lost 5 bases to trimming and J lost 5 bases; unmatched junction nucleotides: 6. Germline-derived CDR1 and CDR2 are SSHAT and FNYEAQ (reference sequence). The CDR3 bases are TGTGCCAGCAGCCGTGGACAGGGGGATAACAATGAGCAGTTCTTC. Translating it yields CASSRGQGDNNEQFF.

This chain links TRBV15 with TRBJ1-5; unclear D gene. Germline V gives CDR1 LNHNV, CDR2 YYDKDF (reference sequence). The CDR3 is made up of 14 amino acids. V lost 4 bases to trimming and J lost 9 bases, with 16 bases between them. The CDR3 loop reads CATSIPTVHRPQHF. In nucleotides, the CDR3 is TGTGCCACCAGCATCCCGACGGTTCATCGGCCCCAGCATTTT.

This sequence joins TRBV4-1 and TRBJ1-4; TRBD1 might be the D (6 bases). CDR1 and CDR2 (germline): MGHRA, YSYEKL. V was cut by 7 bases and J by 6 bases, with 15 bases left in between. This CDR3 region has 14 residues. The CDR3 nucleotides read TGCGCCAGCACCCAGGGGAGCGGCCATGAAAAACTGTTTTTT. This sequence encodes CASTQGSGHEKLFF.

This sequence joins TRBV13 and TRBJ1-4; 8 bases agree with TRBD1. Germline V gives CDR1 PRHDT, CDR2 FYEKMQ (reference sequence). This CDR3 is built from 13 residues. Trimming removed 5 bases from V and 8 bases from J; junction bases left unmatched: 4. The CDR3 loop is CASSPRTGEKLFF. CDR3 nucleotide sequence: TGTGCCAGCAGCCCTCGGACAGGGGAAAAACTGTTTTTT.

The V and J genes are TRBV5-1 and TRBJ1-6; D gene ambiguous. The CDR3 consists of 16 residues. V lost 0 bases, J lost 6 bases, and 13 bases lay in between. Looked up from germline, CDR1 is SGHRS and CDR2 is YFSETQ. DNA of the CDR3: TGCGCCAGCAGCTTGGACAGAGCGGGATCTAATTCACCCCTCCACTTT. It specifies CASSLDRAGSNSPLHF.

The chain joins TRBV7-9 to TRBJ1-1; 9 bases agree with TRBD1. Germline CDR1 reads SEHNR; CDR2 reads FQNEAQ (reference sequence). The CDR3 contains 16 residues. Trimming took 3 bases from V and 4 from J; bases not matched to a gene: 9. The CDR3 here is CASSFRWGQGGTEAFF. DNA of the CDR3: TGTGCCAGCAGCTTCCGATGGGGACAGGGCGGCACTGAAGCTTTCTTT.

This clone was seen only a few times. This chain uses TRBV27 with TRBJ2-3; no firm D call. Trimming left V 0 bases short and J 7 bases short, with 8 bases between. Germline assignment: CDR1 MNHEY and CDR2 SMNVEV (reference sequence). The CDR3 spans 13 residues. CDR3 residues: CASSLSERNTQYF. The DNA for the CDR3 is TGTGCCAGCAGTTTATCGGAGCGAAATACGCAGTATTTT.

This rearrangement joins TRBV19 to TRBJ2-1, with 11 bases that match TRBD1. The CDR3 is 15 residues long. The V gene end was trimmed by 4 bases and the J gene end by 3 bases; junction bases not matched to a gene: 2. Looked up from germline, CDR1 is LNHDA and CDR2 is SQIVND (reference sequence). CDR3 region: CASSTGTGGYNEQFF. The CDR3 DNA is TGTGCCAGTAGTACCGGGACAGGGGGCTACAATGAGCAGTTCTTC.

This clone came up once. J is TRBJ2-1 and V is TRBV7-2; perhaps TRBD2 as D (6 bases). The ends were cut back, 0 bases at V and 1 base at J, with 7 bases in the middle. The CDR3 is made up of 15 amino acids. Germline V gene sequence: CDR1 SGHTA, CDR2 FQGNSA. CDR3 coding DNA: TGTGCCAGCAGCTTAGCTCTAGCGTCCTACAATGAGCAGTTCTTC. Encoded protein: CASSLALASYNEQFF.

The chain employs TRBV5-1 and TRBJ1-1; the match to TRBD1 covers 12 bases. This CDR3 is built from 17 residues. Per the germline V gene, CDR1 is SGHRS and CDR2 is YFSETQ. Losses at the gene ends were 4 bases for V and 4 bases for J; bases not matched to a gene: 11. The CDR3 here is CASSPTPGQGAGTEAFF. The CDR3 DNA reads TGCGCCAGCAGCCCCACTCCGGGACAGGGGGCGGGCACTGAAGCTTTCTTT. Filled out from reference TRBV5-1 and TRBJ1-1, the complete variable domain reads KAGVTQTPRYLIKTRGQQVTLSCSPISGHRSVSWYQQTPGQGLQFLFEYFSETQRNKGNFPGRFSGRQFSNSRSEMNVSTLELGDSALYLCASSPTPGQGAGTEAFFGQGTRLTVV.

The CDR3 nucleotides read TGTGCCAGCAGCTTAAGCGGGACTAGCGCTTACAATGAGCAGTTCTTC. Its translation: CASSLSGTSAYNEQFF. V and J are TRBV7-2 and TRBJ2-1; TRBD2 aligns across 10 bases. The CDR3 consists of 16 residues. CDR1 is SGHTA and CDR2 is FQGNSA in the germline V gene. V was clipped by 2 bases and J by 4 bases; unmatched bases: 5.

The V gene is TRBV2, the J gene TRBJ1-5; TRBD1 agrees at 8 bases. CDR1 is SNHLY and CDR2 is FYNNEI in the germline V gene. Trimming at V came to 4 bases and at J to 7 bases, leaving 6 bases not matched to a gene. The CDR3 consists of 14 residues. The DNA of the CDR3 is TGTGCCAGCAGTGCTCAGGGGGCAGTGCAGCCCCAGCATTTT. It specifies CASSAQGAVQPQHF. Based on the CDR3 plus reference TRBV2 and TRBJ1-5, the full variable domain is EPEVTQTPSHQVTQMGQEVILRCVPISNHLYFYWYRQILGQKVEFLVSFYNNEISEKSEIFDDQFSVERPDGSNFTLKIRSTKLEDSAMYFCASSAQGAVQPQHFGDGTRLSIL.

This clone has just a few counts. The rearrangement joins TRBV3-1 (or the pseudogene TRBV3-2) to TRBJ2-5; 12 bases line up with TRBD2. Germline V gene data show CDR1 as LGHDT and CDR2 as YNNKEL (reference sequence). The junction had 3 bases not matched to a gene; V was cut back by 4 bases and J by 0 bases. The CDR3 has 16 amino acids. The CDR3 loop reads CASSLGLAGYQETQYF. As DNA, the CDR3 is TGTGCCAGCAGCCTCGGACTAGCGGGGTACCAAGAGACCCAGTACTTC.

CDR3 sequence (DNA): TGTGCCAGTAGTTCGGGTCCGGGGAGCACAGATACGCAGTATTTT. Its translation is CASSSGPGSTDTQYF. J is TRBJ2-3 and V is TRBV19, with a possible D match to TRBD2 (5 bases). Germline CDR1 LNHDA, CDR2 SQIVND (reference sequence). The CDR3 runs 15 residues. The V end lost 5 bases, the J end lost 0 bases, and 12 bases lay between the germline ends.

The chain carries TRBV19 and TRBJ1-2, with D hard to call. Trimming shortened V by 3 bases and J by 2 bases, and 10 bases separated the two germline ends. The germline CDR1 and CDR2 sequences are LNHDA and SQIVND (reference sequence). The CDR3 is 14 residues long. The DNA for the CDR3 is TGTGCCAGTAGTATTGGGGTAATAAACTATGGCTACACCTTC. Translating gives CASSIGVINYGYTF. Supplemented by reference TRBV19 and TRBJ1-2, the full variable domain reads DGGITQSPKYLFRKEGQNVTLSCEQNLNHDAMYWYRQDPGQGLRLIYYSQIVNDFQKGDIAEGYSVSREKKESFPLTVTSAQKNPTAFYLCASSIGVINYGYTFGSGTRLTVV.

Written as DNA, the CDR3 is TGTGCCAGCAGCCAAGATTTCTACAATGAGCAGTTCTTC. Encoded protein: CASSQDFYNEQFF. V is TRBV3-1 (or the pseudogene TRBV3-2) and J is TRBJ2-1; D is unresolved. Between the trimmed V and J ends, which lost 0 bases and 3 bases, there was a span of 3 bases. The CDR3 sequence is 13 residues long. The germline V gene encodes CDR1 LGHDT and CDR2 YNNKEL (reference sequence).

The chain is built from TRBV7-9 and TRBJ2-2; 10 bases align to TRBD2. The CDR3 has 16 residues. V dropped 3 bases and J dropped 6; count of bases not matched to a gene: 7. Germline loops: CDR1 SEHNR, CDR2 FQNEAQ (reference sequence). DNA for the CDR3: TGTGCCAGCAGCTTTTCTATAGCGGGGGGATCCGGGGAGCTGTTTTTT. Amino acid sequence: CASSFSIAGGSGELFF.

V gene TRBV21-1 combines with J gene TRBJ2-1; the tabulated D call, TRBD2, remains unverified against the DNA. TRBV21-1 is flagged as a pseudogene. The CDR3 covers 11 residues. CDR3 region: CASSKINEQFF. CDR3 bases: TGTGCCAGCAGCAAAATAAATGAGCAGTTCTTC.

CDR3 DNA sequence: TGTGCCAGCAGACCCGGGACAGGGAAAGGCTACACCTTC. Translation gives CASRPGTGKGYTF. This sequence joins TRBV12-3 or TRBV12-4 and TRBJ1-2, with 9 bases aligning to TRBD1. This CDR3 comprises 13 residues. J was trimmed by 8 bases and V by 6 bases; bases with no gene match: 7.

The CDR3 DNA reads as TGTGCCAGCAGCTTAGGGACGGACACTGAAGCTTTCTTT. Protein product: CASSLGTDTEAFF. The chain employs TRBV7-6 and TRBJ1-1; D gene uncertain. Trimming took off 1 base at V and 3 bases at J, with 6 bases between the two ends. This CDR3 spans 13 amino acids. Germline loops: CDR1 SGHVS, CDR2 FNYEAQ.

In DNA form, the CDR3 reads TGTGCCAGCAGTTCCTGGGGCGGGACGGAAAAGACCCAGTACTTC. Its protein is CASSSWGGTEKTQYF. The V call is TRBV27, the J call TRBJ2-5, with TRBD2 as a possible D gene (6 bases). Trimming cost V 4 bases and J 6 bases, with 18 bases left between them. The CDR3 consists of 15 residues. From germline, CDR1 is MNHEY and CDR2 SMNVEV (reference sequence).

The rearrangement uses TRBV28 and TRBJ1-1, with D hard to call. CDR1 is MDHEN, CDR2 SYDVKM, per germline. The V gene lost 8 bases and the J gene lost 4 bases, with 5 bases spanning the gap. The CDR3 is 10 amino acids. The chain's CDR3 is CASVGTEAFF. DNA for the CDR3: TGTGCCAGCGTCGGCACTGAAGCTTTCTTT.